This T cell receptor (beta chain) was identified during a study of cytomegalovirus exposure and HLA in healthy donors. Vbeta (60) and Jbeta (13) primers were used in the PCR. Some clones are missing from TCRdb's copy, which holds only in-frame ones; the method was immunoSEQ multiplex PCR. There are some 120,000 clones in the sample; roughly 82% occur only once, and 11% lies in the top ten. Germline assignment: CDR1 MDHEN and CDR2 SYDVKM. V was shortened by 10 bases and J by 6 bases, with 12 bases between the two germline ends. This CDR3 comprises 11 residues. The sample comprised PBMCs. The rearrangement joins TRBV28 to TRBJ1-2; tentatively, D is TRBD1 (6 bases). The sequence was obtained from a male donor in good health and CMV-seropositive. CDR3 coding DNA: TGTGCCACCTATACAGGGCATGGCTACACCTTC. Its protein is CATYTGHGYTF.